This is a list of T cell receptor beta chains from one sample in a study of identical twins. In TCRdb, the 5' RACE reads were re-called with MiXCR into one record per CDR3 protein. Of nearly 250,000 distinct CDR3 sequences in the sample, 5.5% to 8% are singletons; the top ten hold around 3.4%. This same sample was also part of a study on yellow fever vaccine responses in identical twins.

What was sequenced was memory (CD45RO+) T cells sorted from blood. These receptors were collected from a woman aged 18-30 years in good health. Each CDR3 is given with its conserved first and last residue.

TRBV12-3/TRBV12-4	TRBJ2-5	CASSLAGPQETQYF
TRBV4-1	TRBJ1-2	CASSQDGGGGYGYTF
TRBV18	TRBJ1-5	CASSPGQGDQPQHF
TRBV19	TRBJ2-1	CASSGFRGRLDEQFF
TRBV20-1	TRBJ2-7	CSAGGQGREQYF
TRBV5-1	TRBJ1-4	CASSLREGEKLFF
TRBV5-1	TRBJ2-7	CASSENRYEQYF
TRBV20-1	TRBJ2-1	CSASDGGQQFF
TRBV6-4	TRBJ2-1	CASSDGTGSWNEQFF
TRBV7-8	TRBJ1-4	CASRSRRGINEKLFF
TRBV12-3/TRBV12-4	TRBJ1-1	CASMRNTEAFF
TRBV12-3/TRBV12-4	TRBJ2-3	CASSYGGWTDTQYF
TRBV6-5	TRBJ1-2	CASYLGGGYTF
TRBV2	TRBJ2-5	CASSPFTLLGELETQYF
TRBV29-1	TRBJ2-3	CSVDSGTVFTDTQYF
TRBV28	TRBJ1-1	CASSAGWGQAFF
TRBV20-1	TRBJ2-5	CSARGWGGGQETQYF
TRBV3-1	TRBJ2-1	CASSQEGGSRSEIYNEQFF
TRBV18	TRBJ2-6	CASSLSAGANVLTF
TRBV7-2	TRBJ2-5	CASSQGAGGPRGTQYF
TRBV7-8	TRBJ2-7	CASSLVGSLKPYEQYF
TRBV3-1	TRBJ2-3	CASSQDLWGTDTQYF
TRBV6-7	TRBJ2-4	CASTIPAGAWAKNIQYF
TRBV7-9	TRBJ2-6	CAPGSSGANVLTF
TRBV2	TRBJ2-3	CASSAQGRTITDTQYF
TRBV6-4	TRBJ2-2	CASSRTATNTGELFF
TRBV19	TRBJ2-5	CASSIVPGGQETQYF
TRBV5-1	TRBJ2-5	CASSSGLAGWETQYF
TRBV6-1	TRBJ1-2	CASSEGRAYGYTF
TRBV11-2	TRBJ1-1	CASSLGPPGAEAFF
TRBV20-1	TRBJ2-3	CSARDPGPRDTQYF
TRBV10-3	TRBJ2-5	CASSGTGRLETQYF
TRBV3-1	TRBJ2-3	CASSQITGRGAGTQYF
TRBV27	TRBJ2-5	CASRAGYGETQYF
TRBV6-4	TRBJ2-3	CASSDTLRGNHPDTQYF
TRBV29-1	TRBJ1-5	CSVEEGGVGQPQHF